This TCR beta chain originates from a study of cytomegalovirus exposure and HLA in healthy donors. The sample holds many counts of this clone. Only in-frame clones appear in the TCRdb table, and some are missing; sequencing was by immunoSEQ multiplex PCR. The table lists about 170,000 clones, less than 90% of them singletons, with around 5% in the top ten. V was trimmed by 1 base and J by 8 bases, leaving 12 bases between them. This CDR3 has 13 amino acids. CDR1 and CDR2 (germline): SGHNT, YYREEE (reference sequence). The sample taken for sequencing was PBMCs. This chain links TRBV5-4 with TRBJ1-2, with no clear D. This TCR was sampled from a woman aged 30 to 39 in good health and CMV-seronegative. The CDR3 protein is CASSLNPNQGYTF. In nucleotides, the CDR3 is TGTGCCAGCAGCTTGAACCCGAACCAGGGCTACACCTTC.